This TCR beta chain was captured in a study of cytomegalovirus exposure and HLA in healthy donors. The PCR ran on 60 Vbeta and 13 Jbeta primers. The data were produced by immunoSEQ multiplex PCR, yet TCRdb's version contains in-frame clones alone and is incomplete. This table has 85,000 to 130,000 clones, about 77% appearing once. This CDR3 spans 13 amino acids. V lost 11 bases, J lost 2 bases, and 16 bases lay in between. Overall study results and limits: Prior analysis indicated that the majority of TCR beta V segments exhibited productivity approximately 90% or approximately 30% of the time. Accounts indicate the classifier identified cytomegalovirus status with strong specificity and sensitivity. When the data were analyzed later, several of the most significant clusters appeared to be linked to common viral pathogens.

Comment on this clone: Its antigen remains unidentified.

V and J are TRBV23-1 and TRBJ2-7; D perhaps matches TRBD1 (6 bases). TRBV23-1 is noted as an ORF with a role that remains uncertain. This clonotype originated in a woman under 30 in good health and CMV-seropositive. The sample was PBMCs. CDR3 in DNA: TGCGCCGACGAGGACAGATTACCCTACGAGCAGTACTTC. Translating it yields CADEDRLPYEQYF.